A selection of T cell receptor beta chains follows, all from one sample in a study of cytomegalovirus exposure and HLA in healthy donors. TCRdb's copy holds only in-frame clones and misses some; the assay was immunoSEQ multiplex PCR. There are 150,000 or so clones in the sample, with roughly 2% held by the top ten. Sequenced: PBMCs. These receptor sequences come from a young man in good health and CMV-seronegative. Each CDR3 is given with its conserved first and last residue. The order of the fields is J gene, CDR3 length, V gene, D gene, CDR3 DNA, CDR3 protein. The D gene is left open where the match is weak.

J gene: TRBJ2-7
CDR3 length: 14
V gene: TRBV27
D gene: NA
CDR3 DNA: TGTGCCAGCAGTCGAGACAGGTCCACCTACGAGCAGTACTTC
CDR3 protein: CASSRDRSTYEQYF

J gene: TRBJ1-2
CDR3 length: 13
V gene: TRBV5-8
D gene: TRBD1
CDR3 DNA: TGTGCCAGCAGGGGGGGACAGGCCTTTAGCTACACCTTC
CDR3 protein: CASRGGQAFSYTF

J gene: TRBJ2-7
CDR3 length: 13
V gene: TRBV6-1
D gene: NA
CDR3 DNA: TGTGCCAGCAGTGCGGGGAGCTCCTACGAGCAGTACTTC
CDR3 protein: CASSAGSSYEQYF

J gene: TRBJ2-2
CDR3 length: 16
V gene: TRBV7-2
D gene: NA
CDR3 DNA: TGTGCCAGCAGCTTAGGGCCCGATTCGAACACCGGGGAGCTGTTTTTT
CDR3 protein: CASSLGPDSNTGELFF

J gene: TRBJ1-5
CDR3 length: 15
V gene: TRBV12-5
D gene: TRBD1
CDR3 DNA: TGTGCTAGTGGTCGGGGACAGGTTAGCAATCAGCCCCAGCATTTT
CDR3 protein: CASGRGQVSNQPQHF

J gene: TRBJ2-1
CDR3 length: 14
V gene: TRBV11-3
D gene: TRBD2
CDR3 DNA: TGTGCCAGCAGCCGGCGGGAGGGCGACAATGAGCAGTTCTTC
CDR3 protein: CASSRREGDNEQFF

J gene: TRBJ2-3
CDR3 length: 15
V gene: TRBV5-1
D gene: TRBD1
CDR3 DNA: TGCGCCAGCAGCTTGGTTGGACAGGGGATAGATACGCAGTATTTT
CDR3 protein: CASSLVGQGIDTQYF

J gene: TRBJ1-5
CDR3 length: 16
V gene: TRBV18
D gene: NA
CDR3 DNA: TGTGCCAGCTCACAAATGACATCCAATTCAAATCAGCCCCAGCATTTT
CDR3 protein: CASSQMTSNSNQPQHF

J gene: TRBJ2-7
CDR3 length: 15
V gene: TRBV6-1
D gene: TRBD1
CDR3 DNA: TGTGCCAGCAGTGAAGTAGGGGGCAGCCGCTACGAGCAGTACTTC
CDR3 protein: CASSEVGGSRYEQYF

J gene: TRBJ1-1
CDR3 length: 15
V gene: TRBV11-2
D gene: NA
CDR3 DNA: TGTGCCAGCAGCCCGTACCTGGGGGGGGCAATGCGAGCTTTCTTT
CDR3 protein: CASSPYLGGAMRAFF

J gene: TRBJ2-3
CDR3 length: 14
V gene: TRBV2
D gene: TRBD2
CDR3 DNA: TGTGCCGGCCGTCCGGGGGGAGGCACAGATACGCAGTATTTT
CDR3 protein: CAGRPGGGTDTQYF

J gene: TRBJ1-1
CDR3 length: 13
V gene: TRBV7-9
D gene: NA
CDR3 DNA: TGTGCCAGCAGCTTAGCTCTTACAGGGGAAGCTTTCTTT
CDR3 protein: CASSLALTGEAFF

J gene: TRBJ2-1
CDR3 length: 14
V gene: TRBV7-8
D gene: NA
CDR3 DNA: TGTGCCAGCAGCTTACTAGCGTCGTACAATGAGCAGTTCTTC
CDR3 protein: CASSLLASYNEQFF

J gene: TRBJ1-1
CDR3 length: 14
V gene: TRBV5-1
D gene: NA
CDR3 DNA: TGCGCCAGCAGCTCGTTTCAGGGGTTAACTGAAGCTTTCTTT
CDR3 protein: CASSSFQGLTEAFF

J gene: TRBJ1-1
CDR3 length: 14
V gene: TRBV11-2
D gene: NA
CDR3 DNA: TGTGCCAGCAGCTTCCAGGACAGTTACACTGAAGCTTTCTTT
CDR3 protein: CASSFQDSYTEAFF

J gene: TRBJ2-1
CDR3 length: 13
V gene: TRBV18
D gene: NA
CDR3 DNA: TGTGCCAGCTCACCTGACAGCTACAATGAGCAGTTCTTC
CDR3 protein: CASSPDSYNEQFF

J gene: TRBJ1-3
CDR3 length: 13
V gene: TRBV25-1
D gene: NA
CDR3 DNA: TGTGCCAGCTCCAGGGGATCTGGAAACACCATATATTTT
CDR3 protein: CASSRGSGNTIYF

J gene: TRBJ1-4
CDR3 length: 14
V gene: TRBV7-9
D gene: NA
CDR3 DNA: TGTGCCAGCAGTAGTACAGGGTGGCGGGAAAAACTGTTTTTT
CDR3 protein: CASSSTGWREKLFF

J gene: TRBJ2-3
CDR3 length: 18
V gene: TRBV5-1
D gene: TRBD2
CDR3 DNA: TGCGCCAGCAGCTTGTCCAACCGACTAGCGGGAGGAGCAGATACGCAGTATTTT
CDR3 protein: CASSLSNRLAGGADTQYF

J gene: TRBJ2-1
CDR3 length: 16
V gene: TRBV7-2
D gene: TRBD2
CDR3 DNA: TGTGCCAGCAGCGCTGAACTAGCGGGAGGGAACAATGAGCAGTTCTTC
CDR3 protein: CASSAELAGGNNEQFF

J gene: TRBJ1-2
CDR3 length: 11
V gene: TRBV6-6
D gene: NA
CDR3 DNA: TGTGCCAGCAGGGACGCAGGGGCCGACACCTTC
CDR3 protein: CASRDAGADTF

J gene: TRBJ2-5
CDR3 length: 11
V gene: TRBV5-1
D gene: NA
CDR3 DNA: TGCGCCAGCCGGCAGGAAGAGACCCAGTACTTC
CDR3 protein: CASRQEETQYF

J gene: TRBJ1-1
CDR3 length: 13
V gene: TRBV19
D gene: TRBD1
CDR3 DNA: TGTGCCAGTAGGCCACAGGGGATTTCTGAAGCTTTCTTT
CDR3 protein: CASRPQGISEAFF

J gene: TRBJ2-5
CDR3 length: 18
V gene: TRBV9
D gene: TRBD1
CDR3 DNA: TGTGCCAGCAGCCCGCCGCCAGGGACAGGGGTTTACCAAGAGACCCAGTACTTC
CDR3 protein: CASSPPPGTGVYQETQYF

J gene: TRBJ2-1
CDR3 length: 15
V gene: TRBV18
D gene: TRBD2
CDR3 DNA: TGTGCCAGCTCACCATGGGGGAGGGCCACTAATGAGCAGTTCTTC
CDR3 protein: CASSPWGRATNEQFF

J gene: TRBJ2-6
CDR3 length: 18
V gene: TRBV7-9
D gene: TRBD2
CDR3 DNA: TGTGCCAGCAGCTTAGGTAGCGGGAGATTGTCTGGGGCCAACGTCCTGACTTTC
CDR3 protein: CASSLGSGRLSGANVLTF

J gene: TRBJ1-1
CDR3 length: 13
V gene: TRBV12-5
D gene: NA
CDR3 DNA: TGTGCTAGTGGTTTCCCAGGCGCAGGCCGAGCTTTCTTT
CDR3 protein: CASGFPGAGRAFF

J gene: TRBJ2-7
CDR3 length: 16
V gene: TRBV11-2
D gene: TRBD2
CDR3 DNA: TGTGCCAGCAGCTCTCTCACTAGCGGCTACCCCTACGAGCAGTACTTC
CDR3 protein: CASSSLTSGYPYEQYF

J gene: TRBJ2-5
CDR3 length: 15
V gene: TRBV6-1
D gene: TRBD2
CDR3 DNA: TGTGCCAGCAGTCTATTAGCGGGAGGCCAAGAGACCCAGTACTTC
CDR3 protein: CASSLLAGGQETQYF

J gene: TRBJ2-1
CDR3 length: 13
V gene: TRBV6-1
D gene: NA
CDR3 DNA: TGTGCCGGAGGGACTTACCTGAACAATGAGCAGTTCTTC
CDR3 protein: CAGGTYLNNEQFF

J gene: TRBJ2-7
CDR3 length: 15
V gene: TRBV6-5
D gene: NA
CDR3 DNA: TGTGCCAGCCACGGGGGTGGGCAGGGTCGTTACGAGCAGTACTTC
CDR3 protein: CASHGGGQGRYEQYF

J gene: TRBJ1-3
CDR3 length: 17
V gene: TRBV7-6
D gene: NA
CDR3 DNA: TGTGCCAGCAGCCGCCCTTTGGGCAGCGGCTCTGGAAACACCATATATTTT
CDR3 protein: CASSRPLGSGSGNTIYF

J gene: TRBJ1-5
CDR3 length: 14
V gene: TRBV7-9
D gene: NA
CDR3 DNA: TGTGCCAGCAGCTCATTCTATAGCAATCAGCCCCAGCATTTT
CDR3 protein: CASSSFYSNQPQHF

J gene: TRBJ1-2
CDR3 length: 14
V gene: TRBV10-2
D gene: NA
CDR3 DNA: TGCGCCAGCAGCCCCCTCCGGTTTAACTATGGCTACACCTTC
CDR3 protein: CASSPLRFNYGYTF

J gene: TRBJ2-7
CDR3 length: 14
V gene: TRBV27
D gene: NA
CDR3 DNA: TGTGCCAGCAGTTCAATCGACAAGACCTACGAGCAGTACTTC
CDR3 protein: CASSSIDKTYEQYF

J gene: TRBJ2-1
CDR3 length: 13
V gene: TRBV28
D gene: NA
CDR3 DNA: TGTGCCAGCAGCTTGGTAGTTTTGAATGAGCAGTTCTTC
CDR3 protein: CASSLVVLNEQFF

J gene: TRBJ2-7
CDR3 length: 12
V gene: TRBV29-1
D gene: NA
CDR3 DNA: TGCAGCGTCTCAGTGAGGGCCTACGAGCAGTACTTC
CDR3 protein: CSVSVRAYEQYF

J gene: TRBJ2-1
CDR3 length: 15
V gene: TRBV11-3
D gene: TRBD2
CDR3 DNA: TGTGCCAGCAGCCCAACTAGCGGGGCCTACAATGAGCAGTTCTTC
CDR3 protein: CASSPTSGAYNEQFF

J gene: TRBJ1-3
CDR3 length: 15
V gene: TRBV5-6
D gene: TRBD1
CDR3 DNA: TGTGCCAGCAGCTTGGTCGGGACAGGGGGAAACACCATATATTTT
CDR3 protein: CASSLVGTGGNTIYF

J gene: TRBJ1-5
CDR3 length: 15
V gene: TRBV5-5
D gene: NA
CDR3 DNA: TGTGCCAGCAGCTTGGCCGGAGGGTTTTATCAGCCCCAGCATTTT
CDR3 protein: CASSLAGGFYQPQHF

J gene: TRBJ1-2
CDR3 length: 15
V gene: TRBV7-2
D gene: NA
CDR3 DNA: TGTGCCAGCAGCTTAGCAGGCAGGGGTGGCTATGGCTACACCTTC
CDR3 protein: CASSLAGRGGYGYTF

J gene: TRBJ1-4
CDR3 length: 15
V gene: TRBV6-6
D gene: NA
CDR3 DNA: TGTGCCAGCAGTTACTCGATCGGGTTTGGCGAAAAACTGTTTTTT
CDR3 protein: CASSYSIGFGEKLFF

J gene: TRBJ2-3
CDR3 length: 13
V gene: TRBV12-5
D gene: NA
CDR3 DNA: TGTGCTAGTGGTTTGATAGGGGTGGATACGCAGTATTTT
CDR3 protein: CASGLIGVDTQYF

J gene: TRBJ2-7
CDR3 length: 15
V gene: TRBV5-1
D gene: TRBD2
CDR3 DNA: TGCGCCAGCAGCTTGGACCTAGCGGGGTCCTACGAGCAGTACTTC
CDR3 protein: CASSLDLAGSYEQYF

J gene: TRBJ2-1
CDR3 length: 17
V gene: TRBV4-3
D gene: TRBD2
CDR3 DNA: TGCGCCAGCAGCCAAGAATTTCGGCTAGCGGGACTCAATGAGCAGTTCTTC
CDR3 protein: CASSQEFRLAGLNEQFF

J gene: TRBJ2-5
CDR3 length: 16
V gene: TRBV18
D gene: TRBD1
CDR3 DNA: TGTGCCAGCTCACCGTATAGGACAGGGACACAAGAGACCCAGTACTTC
CDR3 protein: CASSPYRTGTQETQYF

J gene: TRBJ2-7
CDR3 length: 15
V gene: TRBV6-1
D gene: NA
CDR3 DNA: TGTGCCAGCAGCCCCAGCCACGGGGTCTCCTACGAGCAGTACTTC
CDR3 protein: CASSPSHGVSYEQYF

J gene: TRBJ2-7
CDR3 length: 15
V gene: TRBV6-6
D gene: TRBD2
CDR3 DNA: TGTGCCAGCAGTCCCCGGCGGGGGGCCTCCTACGAGCAGTACTTC
CDR3 protein: CASSPRRGASYEQYF

J gene: TRBJ2-6
CDR3 length: 16
V gene: TRBV5-4
D gene: NA
CDR3 DNA: TGTGCCAGCAGCTTGGATGGCTTCTCTGGGGCCAACGTCCTGACTTTC
CDR3 protein: CASSLDGFSGANVLTF

J gene: TRBJ2-1
CDR3 length: 12
V gene: TRBV2
D gene: NA
CDR3 DNA: TGTGCCAGCAGGCCGACTAGGGATGAGCAGTTCTTC
CDR3 protein: CASRPTRDEQFF